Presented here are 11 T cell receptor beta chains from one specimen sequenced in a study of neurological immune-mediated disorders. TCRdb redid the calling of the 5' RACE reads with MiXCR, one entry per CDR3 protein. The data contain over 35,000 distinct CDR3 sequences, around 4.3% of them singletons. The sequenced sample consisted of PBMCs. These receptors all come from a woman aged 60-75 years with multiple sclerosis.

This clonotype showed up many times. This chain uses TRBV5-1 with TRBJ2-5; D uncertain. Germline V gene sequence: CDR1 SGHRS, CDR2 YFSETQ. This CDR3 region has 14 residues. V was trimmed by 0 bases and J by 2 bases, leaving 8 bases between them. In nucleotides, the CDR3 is TGCGCCAGCAGCTTGGTGGTAGGGCAAGAGACCCAGTACTTC. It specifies CASSLVVGQETQYF.

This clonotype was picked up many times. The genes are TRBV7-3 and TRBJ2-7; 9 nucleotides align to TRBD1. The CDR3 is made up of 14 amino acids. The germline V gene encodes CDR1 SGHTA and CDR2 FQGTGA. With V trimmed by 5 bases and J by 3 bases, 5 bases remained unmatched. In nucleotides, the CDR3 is TGTGCCAGCAGCCTAGGGGGACAGGGCTACGAGCAGTACTTC. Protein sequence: CASSLGGQGYEQYF.

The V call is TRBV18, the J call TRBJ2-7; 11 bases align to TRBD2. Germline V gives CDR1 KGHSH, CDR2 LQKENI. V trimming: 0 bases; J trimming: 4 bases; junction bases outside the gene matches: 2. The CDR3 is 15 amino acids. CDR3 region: CASSPPSSGGYEQYF. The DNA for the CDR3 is TGTGCCAGCTCACCACCATCTAGCGGGGGGTACGAGCAGTACTTC.

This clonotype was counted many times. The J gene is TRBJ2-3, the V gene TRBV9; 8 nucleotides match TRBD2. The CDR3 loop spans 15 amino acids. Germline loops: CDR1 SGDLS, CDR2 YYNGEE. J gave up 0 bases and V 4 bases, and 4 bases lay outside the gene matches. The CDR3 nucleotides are TGTGCCAGCAGCTTCCTAGCGGGTAGCACAGATACGCAGTATTTT. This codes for CASSFLAGSTDTQYF.

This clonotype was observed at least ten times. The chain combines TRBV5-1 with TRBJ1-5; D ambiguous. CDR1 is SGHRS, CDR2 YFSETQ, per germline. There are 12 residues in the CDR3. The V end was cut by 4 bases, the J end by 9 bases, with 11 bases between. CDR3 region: CASSEPPGPQHF. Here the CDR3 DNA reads TGCGCCAGCAGCGAGCCCCCGGGGCCCCAGCATTTT.

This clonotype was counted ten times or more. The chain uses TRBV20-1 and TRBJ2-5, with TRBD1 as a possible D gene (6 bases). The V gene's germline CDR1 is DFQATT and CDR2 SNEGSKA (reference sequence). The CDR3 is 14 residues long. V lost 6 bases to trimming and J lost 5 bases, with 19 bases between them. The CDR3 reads CSARGRASPETQYF. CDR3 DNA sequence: TGCAGTGCCAGGGGACGGGCTAGTCCCGAGACCCAGTACTTC.

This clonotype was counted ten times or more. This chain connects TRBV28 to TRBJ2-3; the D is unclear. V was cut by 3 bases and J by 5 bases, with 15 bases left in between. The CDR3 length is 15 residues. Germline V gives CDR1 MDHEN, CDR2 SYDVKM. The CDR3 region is CASSFLPYPRDTQYF. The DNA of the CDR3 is TGTGCCAGCAGTTTCCTCCCTTACCCCCGAGATACGCAGTATTTT.

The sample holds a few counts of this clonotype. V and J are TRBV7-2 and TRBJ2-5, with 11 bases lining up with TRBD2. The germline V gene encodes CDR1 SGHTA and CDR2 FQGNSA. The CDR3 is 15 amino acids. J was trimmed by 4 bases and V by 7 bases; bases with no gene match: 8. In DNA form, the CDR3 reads TGTGCCAGCACCCTAGCGGGGGGAGGGCGAGAGACCCAGTACTTC. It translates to CASTLAGGGRETQYF.

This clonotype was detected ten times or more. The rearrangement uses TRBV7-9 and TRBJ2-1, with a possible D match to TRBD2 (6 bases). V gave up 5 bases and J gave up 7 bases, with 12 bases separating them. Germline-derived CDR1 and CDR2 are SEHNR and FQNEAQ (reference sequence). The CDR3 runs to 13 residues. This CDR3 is CASSRDSLNEQFF. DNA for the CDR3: TGTGCCAGCAGCCGGGACTCCTTAAATGAGCAGTTCTTC. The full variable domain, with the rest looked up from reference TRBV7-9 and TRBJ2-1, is DTGVSQNPRHKITKRGQNVTFRCDPISEHNRLYWYRQTLGQGPEFLTYFQNEAQLEKSRLLSDRFSAERPKGSFSTLEIQRTEQGDSAMYLCASSRDSLNEQFFGPGTRLTVL.

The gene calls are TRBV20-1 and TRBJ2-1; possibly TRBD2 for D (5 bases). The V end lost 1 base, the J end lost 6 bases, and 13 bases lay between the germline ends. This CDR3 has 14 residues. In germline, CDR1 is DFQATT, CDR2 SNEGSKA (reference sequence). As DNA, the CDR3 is TGCAGTGCTAGAGTACTAGTCGGTCTCAATGAGCAGTTCTTC. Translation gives CSARVLVGLNEQFF.

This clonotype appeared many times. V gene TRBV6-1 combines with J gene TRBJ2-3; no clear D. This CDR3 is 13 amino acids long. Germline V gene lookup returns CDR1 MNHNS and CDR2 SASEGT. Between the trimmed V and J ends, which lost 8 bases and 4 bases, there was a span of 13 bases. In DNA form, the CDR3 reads TGTGCCAGCGGGAACACTGTGGCAGATACGCAGTATTTT. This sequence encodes CASGNTVADTQYF.